Each of the 4 T cell receptor beta chains below was sequenced from the same sample in a study of T cell responses to AZD1222 COVID-19 vaccine. Using immunoSEQ multiplex PCR, the repertoire was profiled, and TCRdb retains in-frame clones only, with some absent. Altogether approximately 100,000 clones are present, approximately 89% being singletons, with the ten largest covering about 8.7%. The source material was peripheral blood, sampled on day 0 of AZD1222 vaccination. The receptors come from an adult in good health.

The genes are TRBV2 and TRBJ2-7, with TRBD1 identical over 10 bases. Germline-derived CDR1 and CDR2 are SNHLY and FYNNEI. V dropped 1 base and J dropped 7; count of bases not matched to a gene: 4. The CDR3 loop spans 14 amino acids. CDR3 coding DNA: TGTGCCAGCAGTGAAGGACAGGGGGCGGGTGAGCAGTACTTC. It is translated as CASSEGQGAGEQYF.

V gene TRBV6-5 combines with J gene TRBJ2-7; 10 nucleotides line up with TRBD2. The length of the CDR3 is 15 residues. Germline lookup yields CDR1 MNHEY and CDR2 SVGAGI. V shed 4 bases and J 3 bases; nucleotides not matched to a gene: 6. This CDR3 reads CASSSGLAANYEQYF. CDR3 DNA: TGTGCCAGCAGTTCTGGACTAGCGGCCAACTACGAGCAGTACTTC.

The CDR3 sequence: CASSPKASGTQETQYF. CDR3 DNA: TGTGCCAGCAGCCCGAAGGCTAGCGGGACTCAAGAGACCCAGTACTTC. The chain has TRBV5-4 and TRBJ2-5; 9 nucleotides line up with TRBD2. The CDR3 runs to 16 residues. Trimming removed 4 bases from V and 2 bases from J; junction bases left unmatched: 9. Germline CDR1 SGHNT, CDR2 YYREEE (reference sequence).

The rearrangement joins TRBV11-2 to TRBJ2-3, with 9 bases that match TRBD2. V lost 0 bases and J lost 2; bases outside the gene matches: 9. The CDR3 consists of 18 residues. Germline assignment: CDR1 SGHAT and CDR2 FQNNGV. The CDR3 region is CASSLDFRLADYTDTQYF. The CDR3 coding sequence is TGTGCCAGCAGCTTAGATTTCAGACTAGCGGATTACACAGATACGCAGTATTTT.